What follows describes a single T cell receptor (beta chain). Its antigen is as yet unknown. These data come from a study of cytomegalovirus exposure and HLA in healthy donors. Background on the study: Among 150 million to 200 million T cells, an earlier analysis found 95 million to 140 million unique TCR beta sequences.

PCR used 60 Vbeta primers and 13 Jbeta primers. Clones were read by immunoSEQ multiplex PCR, and TCRdb kept only the in-frame ones, dropping some. The sample yields over 120,000 clones, 70% seen once. General study findings and limits: Three CMV-associated chains proved CMV antigen-specific in vitro.

Material: PBMCs. This TCR derives from an older woman in good health and CMV-seropositive.

CDR3 amino acids: CASRETGPSGWEQYF. CDR3 DNA: TGTGCCAGCAGAGAAACAGGGCCCAGCGGTTGGGAGCAGTACTTC. The J gene is TRBJ2-7, the V gene TRBV28, with D tentatively TRBD1 (6 bases). The CDR3 extends over 15 amino acids. V shed 6 bases and J shed 7 bases, with 22 bases lying between them. Per the germline V gene, CDR1 is MDHEN and CDR2 is SYDVKM.